This T cell receptor beta chain was sequenced in a study of T cell responses to AZD1222 COVID-19 vaccine. Of note for this clone: As yet, its antigen is unknown.

This CDR3 comprises 13 residues. Germline V gives CDR1 LGHDT, CDR2 YNNKEL (reference sequence). V shed 5 bases and J shed 7 bases, with 14 bases lying between them. The protocol was immunoSEQ multiplex PCR, while the TCRdb copy is restricted to in-frame clones and leaves out a portion. The sample includes 100,000 to 150,000 clones, just over 90% of them seen just once. Study findings and constraints: White British donors predominated, females outnumbered males, and clonal diversity was possibly underestimated.

This sequence was found in an adult in good health. The rearrangement uses TRBV3-1 (or the pseudogene TRBV3-2) and TRBJ1-1; D not resolved. The starting material was peripheral blood, obtained on day 0 of AZD1222 vaccination. The CDR3 DNA reads as TGTGCCAGCAGCTCCCGGGCCGACGGTGAAGCTTTCTTT. Amino acids: CASSSRADGEAFF.